The 12 T cell receptor beta chains given below trace back to one sample, sequenced in a study of cytomegalovirus exposure and HLA in healthy donors. PCR used 60 Vbeta primers and 13 Jbeta primers. Sequencing was performed with immunoSEQ multiplex PCR; in TCRdb, only in-frame clones are kept and a portion is missing. In the table there are 95,000 to 130,000 clones, around 60% of which are singletons. Sequencing was carried out using PBMCs. Every receptor here comes from a woman aged 40 to 49 in good health and CMV-seropositive.

This chain uses TRBV9 with TRBJ1-1; 8 positions match TRBD1. The CDR3 runs to 15 residues. After removal of 4 bases from V and 3 bases from J, the junction contained 8 bases not matched to a gene. The V gene's germline CDR1 is SGDLS and CDR2 YYNGEE. The CDR3 nucleotides are TGTGCCAGCAGCCCGCGACAGGGGTCGTACACTGAAGCTTTCTTT. It encodes CASSPRQGSYTEAFF.

The V gene is TRBV4-1, the J gene TRBJ2-5; 10 bases line up with TRBD2. Losses at the gene ends were 6 bases for V and 4 bases for J; bases not matched to a gene: 8. The CDR3 sequence is 15 residues long. Per the germline V gene, CDR1 is MGHRA and CDR2 is YSYEKL. Here the CDR3 DNA reads TGCGCCAGCAGACCAGCGGGAGGGCCGAGAGAGACCCAGTACTTC. Translating gives CASRPAGGPRETQYF.

This clone turned up a few times. The rearrangement joins TRBV2 to TRBJ1-2; D is unclear. The CDR3 extends over 16 amino acids. The germline gives CDR1 SNHLY, CDR2 FYNNEI. V was pared by 1 base and J by 4 bases, with 16 bases between. This CDR3 reads CASSEVEVFPGYGYTF. DNA of the CDR3: TGTGCCAGCAGTGAAGTGGAGGTGTTCCCAGGCTATGGCTACACCTTC.

This clone has a handful of counts. An end of the junction differs from the germline gene, which may be a read error. The chain carries TRBV7-7 and TRBJ2-3; no clear D. Germline V gene lookup returns CDR1 SSHAT and CDR2 FNYEAQ (reference sequence). This CDR3 contains 13 residues. The CDR3 DNA is TGTGCTAGCAGCTTCCGGGTGGGAGATACGCAGTATTTT. Its protein is CASSFRVGDTQYF. The full variable domain, in which reference TRBV7-7 and TRBJ2-3 provide the parts outside the CDR3, is GAGVSQSPRYKVTKRGQDVTLRCDPISSHATLYWYQQALGQGPEFLTYFNYEAQPDKSGLPSDRFSAERPEGSISTLTIQRTEQRDSAMYRCASSFRVGDTQYFGPGTRLTVL.

The chain recombines TRBV2 with TRBJ2-2; weak D call: TRBD1 (5 bases). The V end lost 7 bases, the J end lost 6 bases, and 12 bases lay between the germline ends. The CDR3 runs 13 residues. Germline V gives CDR1 SNHLY, CDR2 FYNNEI. DNA for the CDR3: TGTGCCAGCACCCCGACAGCAGCCGGGGAGCTGTTTTTT. It encodes CASTPTAAGELFF.

This chain joins TRBV12-2 and TRBJ2-5; TRBD1 reflects the table's D call only, with no check against the DNA. TRBV12-2 is an annotated pseudogene. This CDR3 is 15 amino acids long. The CDR3 spells CASRRGQGQEETQYF. The CDR3 region has the DNA TGTGCAAGTCGCAGGGGACAGGGACAGGAGGAGACCCAGTACTTC.

The genes are TRBV25-1 and TRBJ1-2; TRBD1 might be the D (6 bases). Trimming cost V 1 base and J 4 bases, with 10 bases left between them. CDR1 is MGHDK and CDR2 is SYGVNS in the germline V gene. The CDR3 length is 14 residues. The CDR3: CASSEFGQIYGYTF. DNA of the CDR3: TGTGCCAGCAGTGAATTCGGACAGATCTATGGCTACACCTTC.

The CDR3 protein is CASSWVRGYGYTF. DNA of the CDR3: TGTGCCAGCAGTTGGGTCCGGGGCTATGGCTACACCTTC. V gene TRBV28 combines with J gene TRBJ1-2, with D hard to call. The length of the CDR3 is 13 residues. Germline CDR1 reads MDHEN; CDR2 reads SYDVKM. Trimming cost V 4 bases and J 4 bases, with 10 bases left between them.

This clone appeared once. The junction does not match germline at one end; this may be a read error. The chain is built from TRBV20-1 and TRBJ2-7, with D unresolved. The germline CDR1 and CDR2 sequences are DFQATT and SNEGSKA (reference sequence). The CDR3 has 11 residues. The DNA for the CDR3 is TGCAGTGCCAGAGCCGTCTACGAGCAGTACTTC. Encoded protein: CSARAVYEQYF.

In its sample, this clone was seen a few times. This chain connects TRBV6-5 to TRBJ2-7; the match to TRBD2 covers 7 bases. The CDR3 totals 13 residues. CDR1 is MNHEY, CDR2 SVGAGI, per germline. Trimming cost V 4 bases and J 7 bases; bases outside gene matches: 7. The CDR3 reads CASSFLASGEQYF. Here the CDR3 DNA reads TGTGCCAGCAGTTTCTTAGCTAGCGGAGAGCAGTACTTC.

The rearrangement links TRBV11-2 to TRBJ2-7, with 11 bases that match TRBD2. CDR3 length: 16 amino acids. With 4 bases clipped from V and 2 bases from J, the junction kept 7 bases outside the gene matches. CDR1 and CDR2 (germline): SGHAT, FQNNGV. The CDR3 bases are TGTGCCAGCAGCTCCGGGGGGGGACTAGCGGCCTACGAGCAGTACTTC. Its protein product is CASSSGGGLAAYEQYF.

The genes are TRBV28 and TRBJ1-2, with D perhaps matching TRBD1 (5 bases). This CDR3 region has 15 residues. Germline values: CDR1 MDHEN, CDR2 SYDVKM. V shed 7 bases and J shed 4 bases, with 19 bases lying between them. The CDR3 DNA reads as TGTGCCAGCACTCCTCACGGCACGGGGGGCTATGGCTACACCTTC. As protein: CASTPHGTGGYGYTF.